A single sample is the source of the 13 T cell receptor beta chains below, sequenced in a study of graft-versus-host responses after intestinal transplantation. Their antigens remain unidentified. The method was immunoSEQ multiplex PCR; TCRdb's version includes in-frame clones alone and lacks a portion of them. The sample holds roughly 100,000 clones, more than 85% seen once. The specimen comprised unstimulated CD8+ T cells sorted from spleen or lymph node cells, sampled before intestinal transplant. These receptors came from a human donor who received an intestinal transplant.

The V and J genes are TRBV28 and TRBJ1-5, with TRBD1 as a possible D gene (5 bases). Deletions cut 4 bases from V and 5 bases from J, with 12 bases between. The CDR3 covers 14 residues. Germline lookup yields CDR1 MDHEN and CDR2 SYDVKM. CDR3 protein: CASSSGGEDQPQHF. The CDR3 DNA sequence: TGTGCCAGCAGTTCGGGGGGGGAGGATCAGCCCCAGCATTTT. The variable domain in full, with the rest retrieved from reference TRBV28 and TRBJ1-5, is DVKVTQSSRYLVKRTGEKVFLECVQDMDHENMFWYRQDPGLGLRLIYFSYDVKMKEKGDIPEGYSVSREKKERFSLILESASTNQTSMYLCASSSGGEDQPQHFGDGTRLSIL.

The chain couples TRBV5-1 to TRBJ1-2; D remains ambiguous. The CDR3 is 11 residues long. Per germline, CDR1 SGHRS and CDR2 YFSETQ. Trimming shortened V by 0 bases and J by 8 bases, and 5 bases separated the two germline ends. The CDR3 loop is CASSLEGGYTF. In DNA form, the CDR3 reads TGCGCCAGCAGCTTGGAAGGGGGCTACACCTTC.

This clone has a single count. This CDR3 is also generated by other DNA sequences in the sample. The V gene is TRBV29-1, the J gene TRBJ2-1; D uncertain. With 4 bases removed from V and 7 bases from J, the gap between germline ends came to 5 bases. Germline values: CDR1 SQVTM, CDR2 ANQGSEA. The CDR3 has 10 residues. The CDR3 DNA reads TGCAGCGTTGCCGGAAATGAGCAGTTCTTC. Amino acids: CSVAGNEQFF.

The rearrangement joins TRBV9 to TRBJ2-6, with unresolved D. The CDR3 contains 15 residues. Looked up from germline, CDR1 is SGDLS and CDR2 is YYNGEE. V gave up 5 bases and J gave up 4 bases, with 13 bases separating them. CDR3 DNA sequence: TGTGCCAGCAGGGACGGGCGCGCGGGGGCCAACGTCCTGACTTTC. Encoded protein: CASRDGRAGANVLTF.

This CDR3 is CASNGPLGHTIYF. Written as DNA, the CDR3 is TGTGCCAGCAACGGCCCCTTAGGGCACACCATATATTTT. V is TRBV9 and J is TRBJ1-3; no firm D call. Germline values: CDR1 SGDLS, CDR2 YYNGEE. V lost 6 bases to trimming and J lost 8 bases, with 15 bases between them. This CDR3 has 13 residues.

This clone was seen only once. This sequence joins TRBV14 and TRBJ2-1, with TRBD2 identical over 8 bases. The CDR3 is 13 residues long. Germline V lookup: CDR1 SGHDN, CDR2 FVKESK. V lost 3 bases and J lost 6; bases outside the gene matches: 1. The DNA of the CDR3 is TGTGCCAGCAGCCAGCGGGGGGTCAATGAGCAGTTCTTC. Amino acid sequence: CASSQRGVNEQFF.

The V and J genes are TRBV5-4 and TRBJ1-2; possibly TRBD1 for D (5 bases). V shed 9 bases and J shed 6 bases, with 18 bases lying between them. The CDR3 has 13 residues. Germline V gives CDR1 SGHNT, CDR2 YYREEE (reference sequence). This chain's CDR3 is CATNSAGFDGYTF. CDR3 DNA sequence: TGTGCCACCAACTCCGCAGGGTTTGATGGCTACACCTTC.

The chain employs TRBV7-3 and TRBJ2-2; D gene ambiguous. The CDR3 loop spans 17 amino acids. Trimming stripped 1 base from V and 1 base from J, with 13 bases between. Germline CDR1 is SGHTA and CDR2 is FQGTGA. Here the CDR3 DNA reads TGTGCCAGCAGCTTAAACGCCGGCCATTTGAACACCGGGGAGCTGTTTTTT. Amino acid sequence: CASSLNAGHLNTGELFF.

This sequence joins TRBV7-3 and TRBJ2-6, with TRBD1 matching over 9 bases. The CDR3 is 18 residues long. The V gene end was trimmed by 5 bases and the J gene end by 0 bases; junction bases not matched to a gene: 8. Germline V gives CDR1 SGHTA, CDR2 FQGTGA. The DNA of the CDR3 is TGTGCCAGCAGCCGGACCGGGACAGGGCTCTCTGGGGCCAACGTCCTGACTTTC. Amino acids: CASSRTGTGLSGANVLTF.

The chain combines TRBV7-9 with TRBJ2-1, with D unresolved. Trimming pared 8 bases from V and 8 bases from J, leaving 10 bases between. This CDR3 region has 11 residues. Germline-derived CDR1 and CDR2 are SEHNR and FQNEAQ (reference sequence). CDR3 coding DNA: TGTGCCAGCTCCCCCTCAGATGAGCAGTTCTTC. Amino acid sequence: CASSPSDEQFF.

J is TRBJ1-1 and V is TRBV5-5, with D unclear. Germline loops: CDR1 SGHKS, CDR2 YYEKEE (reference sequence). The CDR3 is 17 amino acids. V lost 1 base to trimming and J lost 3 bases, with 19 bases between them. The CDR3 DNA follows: TGTGCCAGCAGCTTGTCTGTCCCCGGTCTCGGGTACACTGAAGCTTTCTTT. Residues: CASSLSVPGLGYTEAFF.

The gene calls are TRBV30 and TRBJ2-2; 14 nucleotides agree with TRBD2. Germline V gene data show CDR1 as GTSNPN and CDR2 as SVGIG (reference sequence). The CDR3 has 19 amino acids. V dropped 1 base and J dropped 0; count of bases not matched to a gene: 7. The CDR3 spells CAWSGWTSGGYANTGELFF. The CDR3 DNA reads TGTGCCTGGAGTGGGTGGACTAGCGGGGGGTACGCGAACACCGGGGAGCTGTTTTTT.

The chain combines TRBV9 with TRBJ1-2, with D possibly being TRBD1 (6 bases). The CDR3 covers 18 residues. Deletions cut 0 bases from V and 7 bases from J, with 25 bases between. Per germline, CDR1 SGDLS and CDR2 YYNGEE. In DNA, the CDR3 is TGTGCCAGCAGCGTAGAGGGGGGTCCACCCGGAGGGGAAGGTGGCTACACCTTC. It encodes CASSVEGGPPGGEGGYTF.